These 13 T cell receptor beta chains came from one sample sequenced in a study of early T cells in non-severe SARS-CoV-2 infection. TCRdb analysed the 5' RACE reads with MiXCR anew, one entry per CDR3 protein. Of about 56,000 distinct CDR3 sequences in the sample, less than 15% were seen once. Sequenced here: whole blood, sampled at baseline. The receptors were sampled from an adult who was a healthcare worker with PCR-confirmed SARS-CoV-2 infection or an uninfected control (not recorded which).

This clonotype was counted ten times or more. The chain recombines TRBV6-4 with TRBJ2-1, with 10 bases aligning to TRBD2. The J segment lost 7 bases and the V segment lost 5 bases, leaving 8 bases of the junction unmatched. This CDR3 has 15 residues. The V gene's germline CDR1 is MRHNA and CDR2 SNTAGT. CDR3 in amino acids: CASSLSGGAGNEQFF. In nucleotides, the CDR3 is TGTGCCAGCAGTTTAAGCGGGGGGGCCGGGAATGAGCAGTTCTTC.

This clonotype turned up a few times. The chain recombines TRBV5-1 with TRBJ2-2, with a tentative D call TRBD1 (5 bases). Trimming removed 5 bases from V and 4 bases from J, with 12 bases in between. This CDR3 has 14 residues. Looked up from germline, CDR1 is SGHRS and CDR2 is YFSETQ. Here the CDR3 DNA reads TGCGCCAGCAGAACGGCAGGGTCCACCGGGGAGCTGTTTTTT. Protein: CASRTAGSTGELFF.

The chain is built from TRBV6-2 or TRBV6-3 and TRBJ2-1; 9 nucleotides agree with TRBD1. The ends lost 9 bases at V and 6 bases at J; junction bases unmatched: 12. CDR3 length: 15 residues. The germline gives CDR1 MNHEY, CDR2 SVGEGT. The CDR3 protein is CARRRRTGVCNEQFF. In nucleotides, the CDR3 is TGTGCCAGAAGGCGGAGGACAGGGGTCTGCAATGAGCAGTTCTTC.

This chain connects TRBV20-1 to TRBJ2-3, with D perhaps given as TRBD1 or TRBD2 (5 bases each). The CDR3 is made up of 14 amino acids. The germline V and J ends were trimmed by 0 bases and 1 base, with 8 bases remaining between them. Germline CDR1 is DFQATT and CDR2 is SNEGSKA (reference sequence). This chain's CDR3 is CSAREGVRTDTQYF. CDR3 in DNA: TGCAGTGCTAGAGAGGGGGTACGCACAGATACGCAGTATTTT.

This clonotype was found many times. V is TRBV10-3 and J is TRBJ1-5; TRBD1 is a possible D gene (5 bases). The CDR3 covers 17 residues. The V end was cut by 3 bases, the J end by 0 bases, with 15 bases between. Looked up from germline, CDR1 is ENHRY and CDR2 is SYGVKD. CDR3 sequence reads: CAISDHSDSYSNQPQHF. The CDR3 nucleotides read TGTGCCATCAGTGACCACTCCGACAGTTATAGCAATCAGCCCCAGCATTTT.

The CDR3 reads CSASPTATSYEQYF. The CDR3 bases are TGCAGTGCTAGCCCCACAGCCACCTCCTACGAGCAGTACTTC. The J gene is TRBJ2-7, the V gene TRBV20-1, with D uncertain. The CDR3 runs 14 residues. Germline V lookup: CDR1 DFQATT, CDR2 SNEGSKA (reference sequence). V was cut by 3 bases and J by 0 bases, with 12 bases left in between.

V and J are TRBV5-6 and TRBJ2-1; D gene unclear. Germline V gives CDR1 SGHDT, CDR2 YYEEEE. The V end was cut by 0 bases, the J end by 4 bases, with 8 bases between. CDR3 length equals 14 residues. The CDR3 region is CASSLEATYNEQFF. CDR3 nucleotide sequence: TGTGCCAGCAGCTTGGAGGCTACATACAATGAGCAGTTCTTC. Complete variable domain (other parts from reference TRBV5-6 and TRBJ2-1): DAGVTQSPTHLIKTRGQQVTLRCSPKSGHDTVSWYQQALGQGPQFIFQYYEEEERQRGNFPDRFSGHQFPNYSSELNVNALLLGDSALYLCASSLEATYNEQFFGPGTRLTVL.

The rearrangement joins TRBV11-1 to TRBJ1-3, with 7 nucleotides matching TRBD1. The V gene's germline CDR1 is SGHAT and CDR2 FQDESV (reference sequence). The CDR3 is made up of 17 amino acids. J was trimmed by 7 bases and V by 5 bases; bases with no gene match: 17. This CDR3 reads CASSPSGTVQSGNTIYF. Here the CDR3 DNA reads TGTGCCAGCAGCCCGTCCGGGACAGTACAATCCGGCAACACCATATATTTT.

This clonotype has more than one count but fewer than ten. The CDR3, as DNA: TGTGCCAGCAGCTTCACTAGCGGGGGGGCCTACGAGCAGTACTTC. As protein: CASSFTSGGAYEQYF. The V call is TRBV5-5, the J call TRBJ2-7; TRBD2 matches at 13 bases. CDR3 length: 15 amino acids. CDR1 and CDR2 from the germline V gene are SGHKS and YYEKEE (reference sequence). With V trimmed by 2 bases and J by 2 bases, 1 base remained unmatched.

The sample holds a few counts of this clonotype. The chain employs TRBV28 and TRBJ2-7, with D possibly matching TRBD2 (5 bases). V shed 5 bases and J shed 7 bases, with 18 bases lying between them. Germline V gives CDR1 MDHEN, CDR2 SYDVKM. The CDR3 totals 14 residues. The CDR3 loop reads CASSPRGPTGEQYF. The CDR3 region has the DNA TGTGCCAGCAGTCCCCGTGGTCCAACGGGGGAGCAGTACTTC.

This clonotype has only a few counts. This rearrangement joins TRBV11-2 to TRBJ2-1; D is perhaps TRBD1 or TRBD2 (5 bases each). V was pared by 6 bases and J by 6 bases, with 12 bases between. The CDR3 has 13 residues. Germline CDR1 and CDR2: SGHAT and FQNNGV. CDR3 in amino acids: CASRTPGANEQFF. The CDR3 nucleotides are TGTGCCAGCAGGACCCCCGGGGCCAATGAGCAGTTCTTC.

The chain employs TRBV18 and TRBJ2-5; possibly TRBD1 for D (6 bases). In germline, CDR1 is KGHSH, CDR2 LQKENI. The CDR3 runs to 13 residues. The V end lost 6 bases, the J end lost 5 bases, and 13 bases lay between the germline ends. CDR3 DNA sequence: TGTGCCAGCTCGGGGGCCCAGACGGAGACCCAGTACTTC. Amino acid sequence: CASSGAQTETQYF.

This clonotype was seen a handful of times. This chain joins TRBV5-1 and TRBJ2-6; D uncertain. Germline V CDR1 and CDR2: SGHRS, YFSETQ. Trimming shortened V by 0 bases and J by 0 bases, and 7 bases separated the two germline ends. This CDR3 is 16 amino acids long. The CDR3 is CASSLDPVSGANVLTF. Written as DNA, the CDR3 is TGCGCCAGCAGCTTGGATCCGGTCTCTGGGGCCAACGTCCTGACTTTC.